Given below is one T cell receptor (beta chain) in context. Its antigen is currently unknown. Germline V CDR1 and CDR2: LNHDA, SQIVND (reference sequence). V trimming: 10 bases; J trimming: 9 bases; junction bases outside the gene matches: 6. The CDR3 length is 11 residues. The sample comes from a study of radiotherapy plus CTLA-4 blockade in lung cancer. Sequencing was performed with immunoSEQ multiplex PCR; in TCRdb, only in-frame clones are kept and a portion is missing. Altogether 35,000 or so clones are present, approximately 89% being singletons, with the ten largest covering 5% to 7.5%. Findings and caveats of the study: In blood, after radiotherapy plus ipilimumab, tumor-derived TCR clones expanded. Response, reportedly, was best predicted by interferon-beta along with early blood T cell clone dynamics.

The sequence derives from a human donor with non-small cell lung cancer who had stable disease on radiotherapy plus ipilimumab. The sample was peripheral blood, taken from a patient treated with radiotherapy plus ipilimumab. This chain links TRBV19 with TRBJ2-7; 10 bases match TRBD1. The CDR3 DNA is TGTGCCACCGGGACAGGGGATGGGCAGTACTTC. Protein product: CATGTGDGQYF.